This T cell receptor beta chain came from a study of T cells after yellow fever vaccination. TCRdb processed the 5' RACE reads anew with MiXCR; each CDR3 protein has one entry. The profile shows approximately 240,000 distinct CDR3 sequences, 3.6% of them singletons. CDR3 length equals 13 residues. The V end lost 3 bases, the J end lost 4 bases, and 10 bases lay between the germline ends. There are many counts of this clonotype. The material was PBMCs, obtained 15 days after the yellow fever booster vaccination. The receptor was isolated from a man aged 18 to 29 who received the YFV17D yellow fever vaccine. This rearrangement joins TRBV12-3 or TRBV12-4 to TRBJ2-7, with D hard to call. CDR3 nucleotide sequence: TGTGCCAGCAGTTTTAGGAACGTATACGAGCAGTACTTC. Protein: CASSFRNVYEQYF.